The rows below give T cell receptor beta chains drawn from one sample of a study of cytomegalovirus exposure and HLA in healthy donors. Data came from immunoSEQ multiplex PCR; TCRdb stores just in-frame clones and leaves some out. Of 150,000 to 200,000 clones in the sample, 80% to 90% were seen once. The sequencing sample was made of PBMCs. All receptors come from a man between 18 and 35 years old in good health and CMV-seropositive. Both conserved end residues are part of each CDR3. A D gene is named only where the DNA matches it firmly. Part of the rows lack a size; the others show once, few, many or a class for expanded clones.

size	V	D	J	CDR3	DNA
NA	TRBV18	TRBD1	TRBJ2-3	CASSPTGGVDTQYF	TGTGCCAGCTCACCGACAGGGGGCGTAGATACGCAGTATTTT
NA	TRBV7-8	NA	TRBJ2-7	CASSPYRRGYEQYF	TGTGCCAGCAGCCCATACCGGCGAGGTTACGAGCAGTACTTC
NA	TRBV5-1	NA	TRBJ2-3	CASSLGLVFPDTQYF	TGCGCCAGCAGCTTGGGCCTAGTGTTCCCAGATACGCAGTATTTT
NA	TRBV9	TRBD1	TRBJ2-1	CASSVTGQAYNEQFF	TGTGCCAGCAGCGTAACCGGACAGGCCTACAATGAGCAGTTCTTC
few	TRBV10-3	TRBD2	TRBJ2-3	CAITPGLAVRSTDTQYF	TGTGCCATCACCCCGGGACTAGCTGTGAGGAGCACAGATACGCAGTATTTT
NA	TRBV12-5	TRBD2	TRBJ2-7	CASGLAGGLEQYF	TGTGCTAGTGGTTTGGCGGGGGGGCTCGAGCAGTACTTC
NA	TRBV11-2	NA	TRBJ1-2	CASSPDSLYGYTF	TGTGCCAGCAGCCCTGACAGCCTCTATGGCTACACCTTC
once	TRBV2	NA	TRBJ2-7	CASSGREQYF	TGTGCCAGCAGTGGCAGAGAGCAGTACTTC
NA	TRBV9	NA	TRBJ2-7	CASSVQGGSYEQYF	TGTGCCAGCAGCGTACAGGGGGGATCCTACGAGCAGTACTTC
once	TRBV5-6	TRBD1	TRBJ2-5	CASSSQGERHQETQYF	TGTGCCAGCAGCTCACAGGGGGAGAGACACCAAGAGACCCAGTACTTC
NA	TRBV13	NA	TRBJ2-1	CASSSASTEQFF	TGTGCCAGCAGCTCTGCTAGCACCGAGCAGTTCTTC
NA	TRBV7-2	NA	TRBJ2-5	CASSELWYQETQYF	TGTGCCAGCAGCGAACTCTGGTACCAAGAGACCCAGTACTTC
NA	TRBV29-1	TRBD1	TRBJ1-2	CSGDRGGYGYTF	TGCAGCGGGGACAGGGGAGGCTATGGCTACACCTTC
NA	TRBV6-1	TRBD1	TRBJ2-5	CASGTAKWETQYF	TGTGCCAGCGGGACAGCTAAATGGGAGACCCAGTACTTC
NA	TRBV7-6	TRBD2	TRBJ2-3	CASSYTSGVAQYF	TGTGCCAGCAGCTACACTAGCGGGGTTGCGCAGTATTTT
NA	TRBV2	NA	TRBJ2-5	CASSTNQETQYF	TGTGCCAGCAGCACAAACCAAGAGACCCAGTACTTC
NA	TRBV6-1	NA	TRBJ1-5	CASRLQENQPQHF	TGTGCCAGCAGACTTCAAGAGAATCAGCCCCAGCATTTT
NA	TRBV12-5	TRBD1	TRBJ2-3	CASGLVLSDRADTQYF	TGTGCTAGTGGTTTGGTACTATCGGACAGGGCCGATACGCAGTATTTT
NA	TRBV5-6	TRBD2	TRBJ2-3	CASSIAGGPADTQYF	TGTGCCAGCAGTATAGCGGGGGGGCCAGCAGATACGCAGTATTTT
few	TRBV5-1	NA	TRBJ2-6	CASSPTDSGANVLTF	TGCGCCAGCAGCCCGACAGACTCTGGGGCCAACGTCCTGACTTTC
NA	TRBV5-1	NA	TRBJ2-7	CASSLNRTYEQYF	TGCGCCAGCAGCTTGAACAGGACCTACGAGCAGTACTTC
NA	TRBV30	NA	TRBJ1-1	CAWSDPLTSFEAFF	TGTGCCTGGAGTGATCCCCTAACGAGCTTTGAAGCTTTCTTT
NA	TRBV25-1	TRBD2	TRBJ2-5	CASSAAGGLETQYF	TGTGCCAGCAGTGCGGCGGGGGGGTTAGAGACCCAGTACTTC
few	TRBV6-5	NA	TRBJ2-7	CASSYGHRDMRQYF	TGTGCCAGCAGTTACGGTCACAGGGATATGCGGCAGTACTTC
NA	TRBV6-1	TRBD2	TRBJ2-2	CASRELARPTGELFF	TGTGCCAGCAGGGAACTAGCGAGACCCACCGGGGAGCTGTTTTTT
NA	TRBV11-1	NA	TRBJ2-1	CASSPPSDVEQFF	TGTGCCAGCAGCCCCCCTAGCGATGTTGAGCAGTTCTTC
NA	TRBV19	TRBD2	TRBJ2-1	CASSDWTSGGDEQFF	TGTGCCAGTAGTGATTGGACTAGCGGGGGGGATGAGCAGTTCTTC
NA	TRBV2	NA	TRBJ2-5	CATLARGETQYF	TGTGCCACCCTAGCTCGAGGAGAGACCCAGTACTTC
NA	TRBV27	TRBD2	TRBJ2-1	CASTSGLAGSNEQFF	TGTGCCAGCACCTCGGGACTAGCCGGGTCCAATGAGCAGTTCTTC
NA	TRBV5-1	TRBD1	TRBJ1-4	CASGQGTANEKLFF	TGCGCCAGCGGCCAGGGGACAGCTAATGAAAAACTGTTTTTT
NA	TRBV7-2	TRBD2	TRBJ2-3	CASSLEGRGGPDTQYF	TGTGCCAGCAGCTTAGAGGGGCGGGGGGGCCCAGATACGCAGTATTTT
NA	TRBV30	NA	TRBJ2-7	CAWSRGADEQYF	TGTGCCTGGAGTCGGGGGGCCGACGAGCAGTACTTC
NA	TRBV28	NA	TRBJ1-1	CASSLWGSEAFF	TGTGCCAGCAGTTTATGGGGGAGTGAAGCTTTCTTT
NA	TRBV27	TRBD1	TRBJ2-2	CASRFWTGGFGELFF	TGTGCCAGCAGATTTTGGACAGGGGGGTTCGGGGAGCTGTTTTTT
once	TRBV6-1	TRBD1	TRBJ2-3	CASSLGTGVTDTQYF	TGTGCCAGCAGTTTGGGGACAGGGGTCACAGATACGCAGTATTTT
NA	TRBV7-3	NA	TRBJ2-1	CASSLVLASYNEQFF	TGTGCCAGCAGCTTAGTACTAGCCTCGTACAATGAGCAGTTCTTC
NA	TRBV4-1	TRBD2	TRBJ2-5	CASSQVPAGGPKETQYF	TGCGCCAGCAGCCAAGTTCCGGCGGGGGGGCCGAAAGAGACCCAGTACTTC
once	TRBV6-5	TRBD1	TRBJ1-4	CASSGQGVEKLFF	TGTGCCAGCAGTGGACAGGGAGTCGAAAAACTGTTTTTT
NA	TRBV6-5	NA	TRBJ2-3	CASSYSVRGLGTQYF	TGTGCCAGCAGTTACTCGGTGCGGGGGCTGGGTACGCAGTATTTT
NA	TRBV7-7	NA	TRBJ2-3	CASSPTTSRWDTQYF	TGTGCTAGCAGCCCCACCACCTCCCGGTGGGATACGCAGTATTTT
few	TRBV10-3	TRBD1	TRBJ1-5	CAIGADRDNQPQHF	TGTGCCATCGGGGCGGACAGGGACAATCAGCCCCAGCATTTT
NA	TRBV2	TRBD1	TRBJ2-3	CASKPTGDGTDTQYF	TGTGCCAGCAAACCAACAGGGGATGGAACAGATACGCAGTATTTT
NA	TRBV7-7	NA	TRBJ2-5	CASSLVGSGAQYF	TGTGCTAGCAGCTTAGTGGGTTCGGGGGCCCAGTACTTC
NA	TRBV5-1	TRBD1	TRBJ1-5	CASSVGTGFNQPQHF	TGCGCCAGCAGCGTCGGGACAGGTTTCAATCAGCCCCAGCATTTT
NA	TRBV19	TRBD2	TRBJ2-4	CASSIILAGGEKLAKNIQYF	TGTGCCAGTAGTATAATCCTAGCGGGGGGGGAAAAATTAGCCAAAAACATTCAGTACTTC
NA	TRBV9	TRBD2	TRBJ2-7	CASSVSAGTYEQYF	TGTGCCAGCAGCGTTTCAGCGGGAACCTACGAGCAGTACTTC
once	TRBV6-1	TRBD1	TRBJ1-6	CASSEISGQGATPLHF	TGTGCCAGCAGTGAGATATCGGGACAGGGGGCTACACCCCTCCACTTT
NA	TRBV5-4	TRBD2	TRBJ2-5	CASSFTSGGVETQYF	TGTGCCAGCAGCTTTACTAGCGGGGGGGTGGAGACCCAGTACTTC
NA	TRBV19	NA	TRBJ1-1	CASSIQGANTEAFF	TGTGCCAGTAGTATCCAAGGGGCCAACACTGAAGCTTTCTTT
NA	TRBV7-9	NA	TRBJ2-2	CASSSREPRYTGELFF	TGTGCCAGCAGCTCCAGGGAACCCCGATACACCGGGGAGCTGTTTTTT
NA	TRBV27	NA	TRBJ1-2	CASGSGHLYGYTF	TGTGCCAGCGGGTCGGGACACCTCTATGGCTACACCTTC
NA	TRBV7-9	TRBD1	TRBJ1-2	CASSLVSFGTGYGYTF	TGTGCCAGCAGCTTAGTCTCGTTCGGGACAGGGTATGGCTACACCTTC
NA	TRBV19	NA	TRBJ1-1	CASYHRAEAFF	TGTGCCAGCTACCACAGGGCTGAAGCTTTCTTT
NA	TRBV18	TRBD1	TRBJ2-1	CASSLTGVNEQFF	TGTGCCAGCTCACTTACAGGGGTCAATGAGCAGTTCTTC
NA	TRBV7-6	TRBD1	TRBJ1-2	CASSRASMGQGQEGYTF	TGTGCCAGCAGCCGTGCCTCGATGGGACAGGGCCAGGAAGGCTACACCTTC
few	TRBV9	NA	TRBJ1-2	CASSVGGSYGYTF	TGTGCCAGCAGCGTAGGCGGGAGCTATGGCTACACCTTC
few	TRBV21-1	NA	TRBJ2-6	CARYSRTGDNVLTF	TGTGCCCGCTACAGCAGGACAGGGGATAACGTCCTGACTTTC
NA	TRBV19	TRBD2	TRBJ2-7	CASSIRLAGEQYF	TGTGCCAGTAGTATAAGACTAGCTGGGGAGCAGTACTTC